These T cell receptor beta chains were read from a single sample in a study of blood T cell repertoires in COVID-19. Clones were read by immunoSEQ multiplex PCR, and TCRdb kept only the in-frame ones, dropping some. The sample lists about 360,000 clones, roughly 90% occurring once. The sample comprised peripheral blood. These receptors were obtained from a woman between 55 and 75 years old with COVID-19, enrolled during active disease. Both conserved end residues are part of each CDR3. Each record gives: clone size, D gene, CDR3 length, J gene, V gene, CDR3 protein, CDR3 DNA. A D gene is named only where the DNA matches it firmly. Size values are once, few and many counts, or a class for expanded clones, and some rows have none.

>-|TRBD1|13|TRBJ1-1|TRBV6-2/TRBV6-3
CASSYDRGTEAFF
TGTGCCAGCAGTTACGACAGGGGCACTGAAGCTTTCTTT
>-|TRBD2|14|TRBJ2-5|TRBV11-1
CASSPGLGGETQYF
TGTGCCAGCAGTCCTGGACTCGGGGGGGAGACCCAGTACTTC
>-|TRBD2|16|TRBJ2-2|TRBV10-3
CAISEAGAMNTGELFF
TGTGCCATCAGTGAAGCGGGGGCTATGAACACCGGGGAGCTGTTTTTT
>once|TRBD1|18|TRBJ1-1|TRBV7-9
CASSLNQETGRVNTEAFF
TGTGCCAGCAGCTTAAATCAAGAGACAGGGCGTGTGAACACTGAAGCTTTCTTT
>-|-|16|TRBJ1-6|TRBV20-1
CSASNWGGTTHSPLHF
TGCAGTGCTAGTAACTGGGGGGGAACAACCCATTCACCCCTCCACTTT
>-|-|16|TRBJ2-3|TRBV11-2
CASSLGAWRGTDTQYF
TGTGCCAGCAGCTTAGGTGCGTGGAGGGGCACAGATACGCAGTATTTT
>few|TRBD1|13|TRBJ1-5|TRBV30
CAWNTGDNQPQHF
TGTGCCTGGAACACAGGGGACAATCAGCCCCAGCATTTT
>once|TRBD2|16|TRBJ2-1|TRBV7-2
CASSFQAGGGYNEQFF
TGTGCCAGCAGCTTCCAAGCGGGGGGGGGATACAATGAGCAGTTCTTC
>-|TRBD1|16|TRBJ1-4|TRBV6-6
CASSSGQGPGGEKLFF
TGTGCCAGCAGTTCGGGACAGGGGCCCGGGGGGGAAAAACTGTTTTTT
>once|TRBD1|16|TRBJ1-2|TRBV7-6
CASSLAMLGQGGGYTF
TGTGCCAGCAGCTTAGCGATGTTGGGACAGGGAGGCGGCTACACCTTC
>few|-|13|TRBJ1-5|TRBV6-5
CASAGYSNQPQHF
TGTGCCAGCGCAGGGTATAGCAATCAGCCCCAGCATTTT
>-|TRBD2|13|TRBJ2-3|TRBV9
CAGGGEPTDTQYF
TGTGCCGGGGGAGGGGAACCCACAGATACGCAGTATTTT
>-|TRBD2|13|TRBJ2-1|TRBV11-3
CASSPQRLAAQFF
TGTGCCAGCAGCCCACAACGACTAGCGGCGCAGTTCTTC
>once|TRBD2|16|TRBJ2-2|TRBV11-2
CASSPSGGRWTGELFF
TGTGCCAGCAGCCCCTCGGGGGGGCGTTGGACCGGGGAGCTGTTTTTT
>-|TRBD2|14|TRBJ2-5|TRBV9
CASSPSGGWKTQYF
TGTGCCAGCAGCCCTAGCGGGGGGTGGAAGACCCAGTACTTC
>-|TRBD2|19|TRBJ2-2|TRBV5-1
CASAPGHIGSGGATGELFF
TGCGCCAGCGCCCCGGGCCATATCGGTAGCGGGGGGGCCACCGGGGAGCTGTTTTTT
>-|-|14|TRBJ2-4|TRBV19
CASSIDQGPNIQYF
TGTGCCAGTAGTATAGATCAGGGTCCGAACATTCAGTACTTC
>-|TRBD2|17|TRBJ2-1|TRBV4-1
CASSHGLSGSYYNEQFF
TGCGCCAGCAGCCATGGGCTTAGCGGGAGCTACTACAATGAGCAGTTCTTC
>few|TRBD1|15|TRBJ1-4|TRBV30
CALGQGGKTNEKLFF
TGTGCCTTGGGACAGGGAGGTAAAACTAATGAAAAACTGTTTTTT
>-|-|15|TRBJ1-2|TRBV6-5
CASSKDPGSNYGYTF
TGTGCCAGCAGTAAGGACCCGGGGAGTAACTATGGCTACACCTTC
>-|-|13|TRBJ2-5|TRBV5-1
CASSLALKETQYF
TGCGCCAGCAGCTTGGCCCTAAAAGAGACCCAGTACTTC
>-|-|15|TRBJ2-1|TRBV7-9
CASSLAEGANNEQFF
TGTGCCAGCAGCTTAGCGGAGGGGGCGAACAATGAGCAGTTCTTC
>-|-|13|TRBJ1-2|TRBV6-1
CASSEGQQYGYTF
TGTGCCAGCAGTGAGGGACAACAGTATGGCTACACCTTC
>-|TRBD1|15|TRBJ1-1|TRBV3-1/TRBV3-2
CASTIDRGLYTEAFF
TGTGCCAGCACCATTGACAGGGGCCTTTACACTGAAGCTTTCTTT
>-|-|13|TRBJ1-4|TRBV5-1
CASSLGSVEKLFF
TGCGCCAGCAGCTTGGGGAGCGTTGAAAAACTGTTTTTT
>-|TRBD1|15|TRBJ1-3|TRBV4-1
CASSQRQGTGNTIYF
TGCGCCAGCAGCCAGCGACAGGGCACTGGAAACACCATATATTTT
>-|TRBD1|17|TRBJ1-6|TRBV30
CAWSIADRGLYNSPLHF
TGTGCCTGGAGCATAGCTGACAGGGGGCTTTATAATTCACCCCTCCACTTT
>-|-|15|TRBJ2-3|TRBV5-4
CASSPTRENTDTQYF
TGTGCCAGCAGCCCGACTAGAGAGAACACAGATACGCAGTATTTT
>-|-|13|TRBJ2-1|TRBV11-2
CASSSRVENEQFF
TGTGCCAGCAGCTCCCGGGTGGAGAATGAGCAGTTCTTC
>-|-|15|TRBJ1-5|TRBV7-2
CASSLGPSSNQPQHF
TGTGCCAGCAGCTTAGGGCCGTCTTCCAATCAGCCCCAGCATTTT
>once|TRBD2|16|TRBJ2-1|TRBV18
CASSPPVAGGYNEQFF
TGTGCCAGCTCACCCCCCGTAGCGGGGGGCTACAATGAGCAGTTCTTC
>-|-|14|TRBJ1-2|TRBV7-3
CASSLTQGPDGYTF
TGTGCCAGCAGCTTAACTCAGGGTCCCGATGGCTACACCTTC
>-|TRBD2|14|TRBJ2-5|TRBV30
CAWSVKAGVETQYF
TGTGCCTGGAGTGTTAAAGCGGGGGTAGAGACCCAGTACTTC
>-|-|13|TRBJ1-6|TRBV4-3
CASSQTGYSPLHF
TGCGCCAGCAGCCAAACAGGGTATTCACCCCTCCACTTT
>-|-|14|TRBJ2-5|TRBV9
CASSDRDGEETQYF
TGTGCCAGCAGCGACCGCGATGGGGAGGAGACCCAGTACTTC
>-|-|16|TRBJ1-1|TRBV7-8
CASSSPERGGRPEAFF
TGTGCCAGCAGCTCACCTGAACGGGGGGGACGTCCCGAGGCTTTCTTT
>-|TRBD2|15|TRBJ2-3|TRBV7-8
CASSLWGGTTDTQYF
TGTGCCAGCAGCCTATGGGGGGGAACCACAGATACGCAGTATTTT
>-|-|14|TRBJ2-5|TRBV11-2
CASRHKGVQETQYF
TGTGCCAGCAGACACAAGGGGGTCCAAGAGACCCAGTACTTC
>-|-|13|TRBJ2-7|TRBV29-1
CSVLAEGRYEQYF
TGCAGCGTCCTGGCGGAGGGTCGCTACGAGCAGTACTTC
>-|TRBD2|13|TRBJ2-5|TRBV29-1
CSGYSGGGETQYF
TGCAGCGGATATAGCGGGGGGGGAGAGACCCAGTACTTC
>-|-|15|TRBJ1-6|TRBV7-2
CASSLDAGYNSPLHF
TGTGCCAGCAGCCTCGATGCCGGGTATAATTCACCCCTCCACTTT
>-|TRBD1|15|TRBJ1-2|TRBV7-9
CASSLSLDRGDGYTF
TGTGCCAGCAGCTTAAGTCTGGACAGGGGTGATGGCTACACCTTC
>-|TRBD1|17|TRBJ2-7|TRBV9
CASSVASGGQGGYEQYF
TGTGCCAGCAGCGTAGCAAGTGGGGGACAGGGGGGCTACGAGCAGTACTTC
>-|TRBD2|17|TRBJ2-3|TRBV5-1
CASSLGASGGSTDTQYF
TGCGCCAGCAGCTTGGGCGCTAGCGGGGGGTCCACAGATACGCAGTATTTT
>-|TRBD2|17|TRBJ2-3|TRBV7-7
CASSARLAGGIADTQYF
TGTGCCAGCAGCGCCCGACTAGCGGGGGGAATCGCTGATACGCAGTATTTT
>-|-|15|TRBJ1-5|TRBV5-8
CASSQGSVSNQPQHF
TGTGCCAGCAGCCAGGGCTCAGTGTCCAATCAGCCCCAGCATTTT
>-|-|15|TRBJ2-1|TRBV28
CASSESGTSYNEQFF
TGTGCCAGCAGTGAGTCCGGGACATCCTACAATGAGCAGTTCTTC
>few|TRBD1|15|TRBJ1-6|TRBV5-1
CASSVTGEYNSPLHF
TGCGCCAGCAGCGTTACAGGGGAATATAATTCACCCCTCCACTTT
>-|-|15|TRBJ1-5|TRBV19
CASTTLLGGNQPQHF
TGTGCCAGTACCACCCTACTCGGGGGCAATCAGCCCCAGCATTTT
>-|-|19|TRBJ2-3|TRBV11-2
CASSLIGVRLADRVDTQYF
TGTGCCAGCAGCTTAATCGGGGTGCGTCTAGCGGACAGGGTAGATACGCAGTATTTT
>-|TRBD1|15|TRBJ2-2|TRBV7-8
CASSFQVGTGGELFF
TGTGCCAGCAGCTTTCAAGTCGGGACAGGCGGGGAGCTGTTTTTT
>-|-|13|TRBJ1-5|TRBV21-1
CASSKSSAPPQHF
TGTGCCAGCAGCAAAAGCTCAGCGCCTCCCCAGCATTTT
>-|TRBD1|17|TRBJ1-2|TRBV9
CASSVGGTAIPIYGYTF
TGTGCCAGCAGCGTAGGGGGGACAGCCATCCCAATCTATGGCTACACCTTC